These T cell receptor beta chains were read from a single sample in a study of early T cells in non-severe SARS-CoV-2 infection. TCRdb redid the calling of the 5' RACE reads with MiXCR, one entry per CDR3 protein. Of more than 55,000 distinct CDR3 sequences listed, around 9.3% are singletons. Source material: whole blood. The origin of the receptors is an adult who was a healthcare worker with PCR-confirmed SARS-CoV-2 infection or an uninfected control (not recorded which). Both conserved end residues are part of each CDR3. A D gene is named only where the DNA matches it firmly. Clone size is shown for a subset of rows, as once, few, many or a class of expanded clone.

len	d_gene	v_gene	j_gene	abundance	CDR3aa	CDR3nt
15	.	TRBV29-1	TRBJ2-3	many	CSVEEPYSPQHTQYF	TGCAGCGTTGAAGAGCCCTACAGCCCGCAGCATACGCAGTATTTT
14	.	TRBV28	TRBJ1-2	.	CASSTFGANYGYTF	TGTGCCAGCAGTACGTTCGGGGCTAACTATGGCTACACCTTC
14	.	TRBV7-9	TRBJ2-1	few	CASSLDNGRDEQFF	TGTGCCAGCAGCTTAGATAACGGAAGGGATGAGCAGTTCTTC
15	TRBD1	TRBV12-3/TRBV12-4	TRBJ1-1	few	CASSPSGTGATEAFF	TGTGCCAGCAGTCCTTCCGGGACAGGGGCCACTGAAGCTTTCTTT
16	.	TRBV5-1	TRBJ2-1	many	CASSWGDSYPHNEQFF	TGCGCCAGCAGCTGGGGGGACTCCTACCCGCACAATGAGCAGTTCTTC
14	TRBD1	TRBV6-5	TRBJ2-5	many	CASSYDRVIETQYF	TGTGCCAGCAGCTATGACAGGGTGATTGAGACCCAGTACTTC
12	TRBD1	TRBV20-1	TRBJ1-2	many	CSAAQGLGGYTF	TGCAGTGCGGCACAGGGGCTCGGCGGCTACACCTTC
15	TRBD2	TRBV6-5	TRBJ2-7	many	CASSYRASGAYEQYF	TGTGCCAGCAGTTATAGGGCTAGCGGAGCCTACGAGCAGTACTTC
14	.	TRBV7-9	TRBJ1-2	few	CASSLAAANYGYTF	TGTGCCAGCAGCTTAGCGGCAGCAAACTATGGCTACACCTTC
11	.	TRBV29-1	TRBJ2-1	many	CSVRPYNEQFF	TGCAGCGTTAGGCCCTACAATGAGCAGTTCTTC
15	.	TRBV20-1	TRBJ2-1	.	CSARGAGVHYNEQFF	TGCAGTGCTCGGGGTGCAGGTGTCCATTACAATGAGCAGTTCTTC
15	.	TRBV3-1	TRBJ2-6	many	CASSLGQSGANVLTF	TGTGCCAGCAGCCTCGGGCAGTCTGGGGCCAACGTCCTGACTTTC
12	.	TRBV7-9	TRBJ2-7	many	CASSTSVYEQYF	TGTGCCAGCAGCACCTCAGTCTACGAGCAGTACTTC
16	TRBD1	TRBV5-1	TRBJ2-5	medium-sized	CASSWRPGTGQETQYF	TGCGCCAGCAGCTGGCGTCCCGGGACAGGGCAAGAGACCCAGTACTTC
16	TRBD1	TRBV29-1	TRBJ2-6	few	CSATDRVSSGANVLTF	TGCAGCGCAACCGACAGGGTTTCCTCTGGGGCCAACGTCCTGACTTTC
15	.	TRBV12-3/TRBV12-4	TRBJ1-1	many	CASSFQAGANTEAFF	TGTGCCAGCAGTTTCCAGGCAGGGGCGAACACTGAAGCTTTCTTT
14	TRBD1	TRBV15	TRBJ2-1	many	CATEGQGAYNEQFF	TGTGCCACCGAGGGACAGGGGGCCTACAATGAGCAGTTCTTC
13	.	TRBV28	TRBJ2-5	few	CASKTSYQETQYF	TGTGCCAGCAAAACATCGTACCAAGAGACCCAGTACTTC
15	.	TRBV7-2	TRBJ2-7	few	CASSLERQSSYEQYF	TGTGCCAGCAGCCTAGAACGACAGTCCTCCTACGAGCAGTACTTC
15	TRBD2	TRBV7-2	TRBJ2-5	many	CASSPSTSGRETQYF	TGTGCCAGCAGCCCCTCGACTAGCGGGAGGGAGACCCAGTACTTC
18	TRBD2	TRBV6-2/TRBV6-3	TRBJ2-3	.	CASSYSKRLAVRTDTQYF	TGTGCCAGCAGTTACTCGAAACGGCTAGCGGTCCGCACAGATACGCAGTATTTT
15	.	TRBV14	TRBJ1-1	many	CASSQDLGPYAEAFF	TGTGCCAGCAGCCAAGATCTTGGACCGTACGCTGAAGCTTTCTTT
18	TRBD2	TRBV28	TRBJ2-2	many	CASSELGLAGENTGELFF	TGTGCCAGCAGCGAGCTGGGGCTAGCGGGAGAAAACACCGGGGAGCTGTTTTTT
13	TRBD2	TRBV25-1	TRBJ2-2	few	CASRGEGTGELFF	TGTGCCAGCAGGGGGGAGGGGACCGGGGAGCTGTTTTTT
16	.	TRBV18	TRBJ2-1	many	CASSPPKGSQGNEQFF	TGTGCCAGCTCACCACCGAAAGGGTCCCAGGGGAATGAGCAGTTCTTC
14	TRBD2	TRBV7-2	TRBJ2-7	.	CASSLGLDPYEQYF	TGTGCCAGCAGCTTGGGACTAGACCCCTACGAGCAGTACTTC